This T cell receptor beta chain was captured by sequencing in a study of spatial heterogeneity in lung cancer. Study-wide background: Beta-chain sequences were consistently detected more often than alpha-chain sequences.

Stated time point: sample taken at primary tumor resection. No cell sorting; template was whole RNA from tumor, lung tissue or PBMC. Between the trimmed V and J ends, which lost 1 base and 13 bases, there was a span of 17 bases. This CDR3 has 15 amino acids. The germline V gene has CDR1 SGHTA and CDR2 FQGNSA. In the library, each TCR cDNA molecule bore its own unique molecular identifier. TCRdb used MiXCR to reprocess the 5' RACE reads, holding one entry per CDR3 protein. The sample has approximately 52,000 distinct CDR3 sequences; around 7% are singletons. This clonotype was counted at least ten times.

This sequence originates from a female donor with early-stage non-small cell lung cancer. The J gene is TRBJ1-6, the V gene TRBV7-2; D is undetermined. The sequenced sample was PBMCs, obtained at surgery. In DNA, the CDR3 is TGTGCCAGCAGCTTAGGAATAGGGAGCACCATCCCCCTCCACTTT. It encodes CASSLGIGSTIPLHF.